This TCR beta chain is from a study of post-analysis software for immune sequencing data. Study-level findings and limits: The normalized Chao1 diversity of multiple sclerosis patients was significantly lower than that of controls. When the samples were clustered directly with F measure, those that had been prepared in the same batch showed strong co-clustering. Included in a set of about 5 TRBV segments more frequent in patients than controls were TRBV5-6, TRBV5-1 and TRBV20-1.

Every TCR beta cDNA library bore unique molecular identifiers. TCRdb re-called the PCR reads through MiXCR, storing one row per CDR3 protein. This repertoire shows 700,000 to 900,000 distinct CDR3 sequences, roughly 50% found once; its top ten account for around 4.7%. Turning to this clonotype: Its specificity is unknown.

Germline V gene data show CDR1 as MNHNY and CDR2 as SVGAGI (reference sequence). CDR3 length equals 17 residues. The chain employs TRBV6-6 and TRBJ2-4, with TRBD2 matching 9 bases. The J call could be wrong; TRBJ2-5 is a better fit for the DNA end. Sequencing was performed on blood. The source is a girl aged 5-17 years with multiple sclerosis. This CDR3 is CASSRSSVAGVGETQYF. CDR3 DNA: TGTGCCAGCAGCCGCTCCTCTGTAGCGGGAGTAGGGGAGACCCAGTACTTC.